This TCR beta chain derives from a study of cytomegalovirus exposure and HLA in healthy donors. PCR used 60 Vbeta primers and 13 Jbeta primers. Some clones are missing from TCRdb's copy, which holds only in-frame ones; the method was immunoSEQ multiplex PCR. The sample holds approximately 220,000 clones; 76% are singletons and the top ten take 0.63%. V lost 3 bases and J 5 bases, leaving 10 bases between the germline ends. Germline CDR1 reads ENHRY; CDR2 reads SYGVKD. The CDR3 runs 13 residues. This rearrangement joins TRBV10-3 to TRBJ2-5; D unclear. The origin of this receptor is a man aged 18 to 30 in good health and CMV-seronegative. Sequencing was performed on PBMCs. DNA of the CDR3: TGTGCCATCAGTGATACCTACCTGGAGACCCAGTACTTC. Translation: CAISDTYLETQYF.